A single sample is the source of the 19 T cell receptor beta chains below, sequenced in a study of blood T cell repertoires in COVID-19. The data were produced by immunoSEQ multiplex PCR, yet TCRdb's version contains in-frame clones alone and is incomplete. The sample carries fewer than 350,000 clones, roughly 90% recorded once. Sequenced sample: PBMCs or T cells enriched from blood (not recorded which). These receptors all stem from a woman aged 40 to 55 with acute COVID-19.

The chain recombines TRBV4-2 with TRBJ2-7; 8 bases match TRBD2. Germline-derived CDR1 and CDR2 are LGHNA and YNFKEQ. CDR3 length: 17 amino acids. The trim removed 1 base at V and 5 bases at J, leaving 13 bases unmatched. CDR3 bases: TGTGCCAGCAGCCAAGGGAATAGCGGGAATAGGCGAGACGAGCAGTACTTC. This gives the protein CASSQGNSGNRRDEQYF.

J is TRBJ2-3 and V is TRBV7-9, with 13 bases matching TRBD2. The CDR3 extends over 18 amino acids. V shed 6 bases and J 5 bases; nucleotides not matched to a gene: 14. Looked up from germline, CDR1 is SEHNR and CDR2 is FQNEAQ (reference sequence). The DNA of the CDR3 is TGTGCCAGCAGTCCAGACCTAGGACTAGCGGGGGCAATAGATACGCAGTATTTT. Protein sequence: CASSPDLGLAGAIDTQYF.

The V call is TRBV29-1, the J call TRBJ2-2; TRBD1 is a possible D gene (6 bases). This CDR3 spans 11 amino acids. From germline, CDR1 is SQVTM and CDR2 ANQGSEA. Trimming stripped 7 bases from V and 6 bases from J, with 9 bases between. The CDR3 region is CSAQGSGELFF. In nucleotides, the CDR3 is TGCAGCGCCCAGGGGTCCGGGGAGCTGTTTTTT.

This clone came up once. The CDR3 loop reads CASSLGRVTNEKLFF. The CDR3 DNA reads TGTGCCAGCAGCTTAGGGAGGGTAACTAATGAAAAACTGTTTTTT. The V call is TRBV11-2, the J call TRBJ1-4; no reliable D call. V was pared by 1 base and J by 1 base, with 7 bases between. CDR1 SGHAT and CDR2 FQNNGV come from the germline V gene. The CDR3 spans 15 residues.

This chain connects TRBV6-5 to TRBJ1-6; no clear D. Per germline, CDR1 MNHEY and CDR2 SVGAGI. V lost 0 bases to trimming and J lost 0 bases, with 6 bases between them. This CDR3 contains 16 residues. The CDR3 DNA sequence: TGTGCCAGCAGTTACTCGCGGAGCTCCTATAATTCACCCCTCCACTTT. It translates to CASSYSRSSYNSPLHF.

The chain couples TRBV2 to TRBJ2-3; 7 positions agree with TRBD2. The germline gives CDR1 SNHLY, CDR2 FYNNEI. V shed 4 bases and J 3 bases; nucleotides not matched to a gene: 10. This CDR3 spans 16 amino acids. The CDR3 protein is CASSGELAVKTDTQYF. CDR3 nucleotide sequence: TGTGCCAGCAGTGGGGAGCTAGCGGTCAAAACAGATACGCAGTATTTT.

This chain joins TRBV9 and TRBJ2-5; a weak D match, TRBD2 (6 bases). V was cut by 3 bases and J by 1 base, with 19 bases left in between. Germline V gene lookup returns CDR1 SGDLS and CDR2 YYNGEE. This CDR3 spans 17 amino acids. DNA of the CDR3: TGTGCCAGCAGCGCGACCGCGGGGCGGAAGGGCCAAGAGACCCAGTACTTC. Translating it yields CASSATAGRKGQETQYF.

The V gene is TRBV19, the J gene TRBJ1-6; the D is unclear. CDR1 and CDR2 (germline): LNHDA, SQIVND (reference sequence). This CDR3 has 16 amino acids. V lost 5 bases and J lost 4, with 15 bases in between. CDR3: CASSVELQRYNSPLHF. Written as DNA, the CDR3 is TGTGCCAGTAGTGTGGAGCTCCAGAGGTATAATTCACCCCTCCACTTT.

CDR3 amino acids: CASRPQGGDQPQHF. DNA for the CDR3: TGTGCCAGCAGACCTCAGGGGGGAGATCAGCCCCAGCATTTT. The V and J genes are TRBV28 and TRBJ1-5; 7 bases align to TRBD1. This CDR3 is 14 amino acids long. Germline V gives CDR1 MDHEN, CDR2 SYDVKM. With V trimmed by 6 bases and J by 5 bases, 7 bases remained unmatched.

This chain uses TRBV28 with TRBJ1-1; TRBD1 matches 7 bases. The CDR3 totals 14 residues. The germline V gene encodes CDR1 MDHEN and CDR2 SYDVKM. The J segment lost 11 bases and the V segment lost 5 bases, leaving 14 bases of the junction unmatched. The DNA of the CDR3 is TGTGCCAGCAGTCTCCTAAGGTTGGGACAGTTCGCTTTCTTT. It codes for CASSLLRLGQFAFF.

This chain joins TRBV23-1 and TRBJ1-2; the D is unclear. TRBV23-1 is placed among ORFs of uncertain function. The CDR3 sequence is 14 residues long. Trimming removed 2 bases from V and 7 bases from J, with 14 bases in between. The CDR3 DNA follows: TGCGCCAGCAGTCAAAAGATAATACGTAGTGGCTACACCTTC. Translated: CASSQKIIRSGYTF.

Of note for this clone: A much larger clone sits a single nucleotide away, making a read error possible. The chain employs TRBV2 and TRBJ2-7; D possibly corresponds to TRBD1 (6 bases). The V end was cut by 6 bases, the J end by 3 bases, with 9 bases between. Germline V CDR1 and CDR2: SNHLY, FYNNEI. The CDR3 loop spans 12 amino acids. CDR3 nucleotide sequence: TGTGCCAGCAGGCTGGACAGCTACGAGCAGTACTTC. Translating it yields CASRLDSYEQYF.

Only one count was recorded for this clone. The chain employs TRBV15 and TRBJ2-1, with 8 nucleotides matching TRBD2. Unmatched junction bases numbered 7, after V lost 0 bases and J lost 12 bases. CDR3 size: 14 residues. In germline, CDR1 is LNHNV, CDR2 YYDKDF (reference sequence). The chain's CDR3 is CATSRDVAGGRQFF. In DNA form, the CDR3 reads TGTGCCACCAGCAGAGATGTGGCGGGGGGACGGCAGTTCTTC.

This chain uses TRBV5-8 with TRBJ2-1, with 7 bases matching TRBD1. V lost 0 bases to trimming and J lost 7 bases; unmatched junction nucleotides: 7. The CDR3 has 15 amino acids. In germline, CDR1 is SGHTS, CDR2 YDEGEE. For the CDR3, the DNA is TGTGCCAGCAGCTTGGAGGGGGCCCGTACGAATGAGCAGTTCTTC. Its protein is CASSLEGARTNEQFF.

The chain has TRBV28 and TRBJ1-6; 7 bases map to TRBD1. Germline V gives CDR1 MDHEN, CDR2 SYDVKM. The CDR3 is 16 residues long. V lost 2 bases, J lost 3 bases, and 4 bases stayed unmatched. DNA of the CDR3: TGTGCCAGCAGTTTAACGGGACAGAGCTATAATTCACCCCTCCACTTT. It translates to CASSLTGQSYNSPLHF.

The chain links TRBV28 to TRBJ2-1; D might be TRBD1 (6 bases). V shed 8 bases and J shed 1 base, with 18 bases lying between them. Germline loops: CDR1 MDHEN, CDR2 SYDVKM. The CDR3 length is 16 residues. The CDR3, as DNA: TGTGCCAGCCTTCCGTCAGGGGCCGCGTCCTACAATGAGCAGTTCTTC. It codes for CASLPSGAASYNEQFF. Drawing the rest from reference TRBV28 and TRBJ2-1, the complete variable domain is DVKVTQSSRYLVKRTGEKVFLECVQDMDHENMFWYRQDPGLGLRLIYFSYDVKMKEKGDIPEGYSVSREKKERFSLILESASTNQTSMYLCASLPSGAASYNEQFFGPGTRLTVL.

CDR3 sequence (DNA): TGTGCCAGCAGCTTAGGACGGCGGGGGGGAGTAGATACGCAGTATTTT. Its translation: CASSLGRRGGVDTQYF. The V gene is TRBV7-2, the J gene TRBJ2-3, with TRBD2 matching 9 bases. There are 16 residues in the CDR3. Trimming removed 1 base from V and 5 bases from J; junction bases left unmatched: 7. CDR1 and CDR2 (germline): SGHTA, FQGNSA.

V usage is TRBV10-3 and J usage is TRBJ1-2, with a tentative D call TRBD1 (5 bases). CDR1 ENHRY and CDR2 SYGVKD come from the germline V gene. V dropped 2 bases and J dropped 5 bases, with 18 bases sitting between them. The CDR3 is 16 amino acids. The CDR3 protein is CAISEQGKTFLYGYTF. The CDR3 nucleotides read TGTGCCATCAGTGAGCAGGGAAAGACGTTCCTTTATGGCTACACCTTC.

This clone was detected only once. The CDR3 sequence: CASSQVLGHSYEQYF. CDR3 nucleotides: TGTGCCAGCAGCCAAGTACTCGGTCACTCCTACGAGCAGTACTTC. The chain is built from TRBV14 and TRBJ2-7; no reliable D call. Germline V gene sequence: CDR1 SGHDN, CDR2 FVKESK. This CDR3 is 15 amino acids long. V was shortened by 1 base and J by 0 bases, with 10 bases between the two germline ends. Full variable domain (rest looked up from reference TRBV14 and TRBJ2-7): EAGVTQFPSHSVIEKGQTVTLRCDPISGHDNLYWYRRVMGKEIKFLLHFVKESKQDESGMPNNRFLAERTGGTYSTLKVQPAELEDSGVYFCASSQVLGHSYEQYFGPGTRLTVT.